This is a list of T cell receptor beta chains from one sample in a study of CD8+CD57+ T cells in acquired aplastic anemia. TCRdb passed the reads through MiXCR, listing each CDR3 protein once. The data contain approximately 170,000 distinct CDR3 sequences, just under 65% of them seen just once; the ten biggest clones take up 45%. Sequenced input: sorted CD4+, CD8+, or CD8+CD57+ T cells (not recorded which) from PBMCs. These receptors all stem from a human donor in good health. CDR3s include the opening cysteine and the closing phenylalanine or tryptophan. The order of the fields is J gene, V gene, clone size, D gene, CDR3 DNA, CDR3 protein. A D gene is named only where the DNA matches it firmly. Some rows mark clone size as missing; the rest say once, few, many or name a class of expanded clone.

TRBJ1-6	TRBV7-9	NA	NA	TGTGCCAGCAGCTTAGATAGCAATTCACCCCTCCACTTT	CASSLDSNSPLHF
TRBJ1-2	TRBV7-2	NA	NA	TGTGCCAGCAGCCTACGGGACATGTATGGCTACACCTTC	CASSLRDMYGYTF
TRBJ2-7	TRBV20-1	many	TRBD2	TGCAGTGCTAACCGACTAGCGGGACAATACGAGCAGTACTTC	CSANRLAGQYEQYF
TRBJ1-4	TRBV7-9	NA	TRBD1	TGTGCCAGCAGCGGGACAGGGAAAAATGAAAAACTGTTTTTT	CASSGTGKNEKLFF
TRBJ2-6	TRBV27	few	NA	TGTGCCAGCAGTTTTTCCTCTGGGGCCAACGTCCTGACTTTC	CASSFSSGANVLTF
TRBJ2-1	TRBV10-3	NA	NA	TGTGCCAGCAGTGAAGCGGCGGTAGCGATATACAATGAGCAGTTCTTC	CASSEAAVAIYNEQFF
TRBJ2-1	TRBV7-6	many	NA	TGTGCCAGCAGCTTAGCAAGGCGGAGAGACAATGAGCAGTTCTTC	CASSLARRRDNEQFF
TRBJ2-2	TRBV7-9	many	NA	TGTGCCAGCAGCGTCGGACTGGAGAACACCGGGGAGCTGTTTTTT	CASSVGLENTGELFF
TRBJ2-2	TRBV10-3	once	NA	TGTGCCAGTAAACTAGGGACGGAGAACACCGGGGAGCTGTTTTTT	CASKLGTENTGELFF
TRBJ1-1	TRBV20-1	many	NA	TGCAGTGCTAGTGAAGGTACGAACACTGAAGCTTTCTTT	CSASEGTNTEAFF
TRBJ2-5	TRBV7-9	once	NA	TGTGCCAGCAACTCAGGGAAAGAGACCCAGTACTTC	CASNSGKETQYF
TRBJ1-1	TRBV4-1	NA	NA	TGCGCCAGCAGCCCTCATACCCTAGTAAGAGCTTTCTTT	CASSPHTLVRAFF
TRBJ2-1	TRBV7-2	NA	NA	TGTGCCAGCAGCTCATACAGTTCCTCCTACAATGAGCAGTTCTTC	CASSSYSSSYNEQFF
TRBJ1-2	TRBV20-1	NA	NA	TGCAGTGCTAGGGCCACGCCGGGGGTTTATGGCTACACCTTC	CSARATPGVYGYTF
TRBJ1-6	TRBV7-9	NA	TRBD1	TGTGCCAGCAGCTCCAGACAGGGAGGCTCACCCCTCCACTTT	CASSSRQGGSPLHF
TRBJ1-1	TRBV15	few	NA	TGTGCCACCAGCAGAGACACGGTCAACACTGAAGCTTTCTTT	CATSRDTVNTEAFF
TRBJ1-2	TRBV5-5	NA	NA	TGTGCCAGCAGCCAAGGAGTCTCGCGGGGGTATGGCTACACCTTC	CASSQGVSRGYGYTF
TRBJ2-3	TRBV5-1	NA	TRBD1	TGCGCCAGCAGCTCCGGCTTGGGACAGCGCACAGATACGCAGTATTTT	CASSSGLGQRTDTQYF
TRBJ2-3	TRBV7-6	NA	NA	TGCGCCAGCAGCGCGCCCGGGGCATCGGCAGATACGCAGTATTTT	CASSAPGASADTQYF
TRBJ2-1	TRBV2	NA	NA	TGTGCCAGCACCTGGGGCGTCGGTGAGCAGTTCTTC	CASTWGVGEQFF
TRBJ2-7	TRBV10-3	NA	NA	TGTGCCATCAGTGGAGGACAAGCGAGCTCCTACGAGCAGTACTTC	CAISGGQASSYEQYF
TRBJ2-5	TRBV11-3	NA	TRBD2	TGTGCCAGCAGCGGGTGGACTAGCGGACAAGAGACCCAGTACTTC	CASSGWTSGQETQYF
TRBJ2-3	TRBV7-7	NA	NA	TGTGCTAGCAGCCCTAGACAGACTAGCACAGATACGCAGTATTTT	CASSPRQTSTDTQYF
TRBJ2-1	TRBV9	NA	NA	TGTGCCAGCAGCCTGACTCCTAGCTCCTACAATGAGCAGTTCTTC	CASSLTPSSYNEQFF
TRBJ2-3	TRBV29-1	NA	NA	TGCAGCTCCTTTGGGGGTAGCGGAGACACAGATACGCAGTATTTT	CSSFGGSGDTDTQYF
TRBJ2-2	TRBV24-1	NA	NA	TGTGCCACCAGTGATAAACAGGACAGTAACGGGGAGCTGTTTTTT	CATSDKQDSNGELFF
TRBJ1-1	TRBV15	NA	NA	TGTGCCACTAGCAGAGAAGCAGGTTGGAACACTGAAGCTTTCTTT	CATSREAGWNTEAFF
TRBJ2-3	TRBV14	NA	NA	TGTGCCAGCAGCGATATGAAGACCTCGTACACAGATACGCAGTATTTT	CASSDMKTSYTDTQYF
TRBJ2-7	TRBV10-2	few	TRBD2	TGCGCATCCGGGACTAGTGGCGTCCACGAGCAGTACTTC	CASGTSGVHEQYF
TRBJ1-1	TRBV20-1	NA	NA	TGCAGTGCTAGAGATCAGGGTTGGGGAGCTTTCTTT	CSARDQGWGAFF
TRBJ2-5	TRBV25-1	NA	TRBD2	TGTGCCAGCAGTGAATGGCTAGCGGGATCCACCTACCAAGAGACCCAGTACTTC	CASSEWLAGSTYQETQYF
TRBJ2-3	TRBV7-9	NA	TRBD2	TGTGCCACCACCGATGCGGGAGGGCCTACAGATACGCAGTATTTT	CATTDAGGPTDTQYF
TRBJ2-7	TRBV7-8	NA	NA	TGTGCCAGCAGCCAATCAGGGTACGGGCAGTACTTC	CASSQSGYGQYF
TRBJ1-1	TRBV20-1	NA	NA	TGCAGTGCTAGACCTGGACACGTGAACACTGAAGCTTTCTTT	CSARPGHVNTEAFF
TRBJ2-7	TRBV7-3	NA	TRBD2	TGTGCCAGCAGCCTAGCGGGGGGGGTTGAGCAGTACTTC	CASSLAGGVEQYF
TRBJ2-3	TRBV9	NA	TRBD2	TGTGCCAGCAGCGAACGGAACTCGACAGCGGGGGGGCTCACAGATACGCAGTATTTT	CASSERNSTAGGLTDTQYF
TRBJ1-6	TRBV12-3/TRBV12-4	NA	TRBD1	TGTGCCAGCAGTAGGACAGGGGGCTATAATTCACCCCTCCACTTT	CASSRTGGYNSPLHF
TRBJ2-5	TRBV20-1	NA	TRBD2	TGCAGTGCTAAACTAGCGGGGCAAGAGACCCAGTACTTC	CSAKLAGQETQYF
TRBJ1-6	TRBV20-1	NA	NA	TGCAGTGCTAGTCAGGTGGGATTGCCACCCCTCCACTTT	CSASQVGLPPLHF
TRBJ2-1	TRBV7-8	many	TRBD2	TGTGCCAGCAGCTCGCCCGGGACTAGCGGGAAGAATGAGCAGTTCTTC	CASSSPGTSGKNEQFF
TRBJ1-4	TRBV19	few	NA	TGTGCCAGTACCCCGGGAAGGGAAAAACTGTTTTTT	CASTPGREKLFF
TRBJ2-1	TRBV24-1	NA	NA	TGTGCCACCAGTGATAATTACAATGAGCAGTTCTTC	CATSDNYNEQFF
TRBJ2-7	TRBV15	many	NA	TGTGCCACCAGCAGCCGTTCCTACGAGCAGTACTTC	CATSSRSYEQYF
TRBJ2-1	TRBV5-1	NA	TRBD2	TGCGCCAGCAGCTCCTCCGGGACTAGCGGGAGGGCCGCGTACAATGAGCAGTTCTTC	CASSSSGTSGRAAYNEQFF